A single sample gave rise to the 24 T cell receptor beta chains below, sequenced in a study of CD8+ T cells in alopecia areata. As for treatment: oral pan-JAK inhibitor, 5-10 mg twice daily. Following extraction, RNA underwent reverse transcription to cDNA, which served as the sequencing template. Assay used: immunoSEQ multiplex PCR; TCRdb lists only in-frame clones, some missing. The table lists 110,000 to 150,000 clones, roughly 82% of them singletons. The specimen was CD8+ T cells sorted from blood, collected at week 4, from a patient treated with tofacitinib. The receptors were sampled from a human donor with alopecia areata.

The chain has TRBV5-6 and TRBJ1-1, with unresolved D. The CDR3 covers 13 residues. Trimming removed 4 bases at V and 4 bases at J, with 11 bases between. CDR1 SGHDT and CDR2 YYEEEE come from the germline V gene. This CDR3 reads CASSLSGVTEAFF. CDR3 DNA: TGTGCCAGCAGCCTAAGCGGCGTCACTGAAGCTTTCTTT.

V is TRBV7-9 and J is TRBJ2-5; 10 nucleotides line up with TRBD1. The CDR3 length is 15 residues. Germline CDR1 reads SEHNR; CDR2 reads FQNEAQ (reference sequence). Germline trimming cut 0 bases from V and 5 bases from J; bases unmatched to any gene: 3. CDR3 DNA: TGTGCCAGCAGCTTAGCGACAGGGGGCACTGAGACCCAGTACTTC. Amino acids: CASSLATGGTETQYF. Based on the CDR3 plus reference TRBV7-9 and TRBJ2-5, the full variable domain is DTGVSQNPRHKITKRGQNVTFRCDPISEHNRLYWYRQTLGQGPEFLTYFQNEAQLEKSRLLSDRFSAERPKGSFSTLEIQRTEQGDSAMYLCASSLATGGTETQYFGPGTRLLVL.

The V gene is TRBV27, the J gene TRBJ1-6; TRBD1 matches at 8 bases. V was pared by 6 bases and J by 6 bases, with 10 bases of the junction left unmatched. In germline, CDR1 is MNHEY, CDR2 SMNVEV (reference sequence). The CDR3 totals 16 residues. CDR3 bases: TGTGCCAGCAGACCGAAAGGTGGACAGGGTAATTCACCCCTCCACTTT. Protein product: CASRPKGGQGNSPLHF.

The rearrangement joins TRBV19 to TRBJ1-2; possible D gene TRBD1, 5 bases. The CDR3 runs 11 residues. Germline CDR1 LNHDA, CDR2 SQIVND (reference sequence). Trimming cost V 6 bases and J 10 bases, with 12 bases left between them. The CDR3 DNA reads as TGTGCCAGTAGAGGCCAGGGTGACTACACCTTC. Protein product: CASRGQGDYTF. The variable domain in full, completed from reference TRBV19 and TRBJ1-2, reads DGGITQSPKYLFRKEGQNVTLSCEQNLNHDAMYWYRQDPGQGLRLIYYSQIVNDFQKGDIAEGYSVSREKKESFPLTVTSAQKNPTAFYLCASRGQGDYTFGSGTRLTVV.

Only one count was recorded for this clone. This chain links TRBV7-9 with TRBJ2-3; D is possibly TRBD2 (6 bases). Germline CDR1 is SEHNR and CDR2 is FQNEAQ (reference sequence). The germline V and J ends were trimmed by 0 bases and 6 bases, with 16 bases remaining between them. This CDR3 is built from 16 residues. Here the CDR3 DNA reads TGTGCCAGCAGCTTAGCTTCGGCGGGGCGAGGGGATACGCAGTATTTT. Encoded protein: CASSLASAGRGDTQYF.

The chain uses TRBV6-5 and TRBJ2-7; D remains ambiguous. V lost 3 bases to trimming and J lost 4 bases, with 7 bases between them. The V gene's germline CDR1 is MNHEY and CDR2 SVGAGI. The CDR3 length is 12 residues. The CDR3 spells CASSYTGYEQYF. The CDR3 DNA sequence: TGTGCCAGCAGTTATACGGGTTACGAGCAGTACTTC.

CDR3 DNA sequence: TGTGCCAGCAGCTTAGACCTCGGTTTCACAGATACGCAGTATTTT. It translates to CASSLDLGFTDTQYF. The chain couples TRBV7-9 to TRBJ2-3; D is undetermined. The CDR3 sequence is 15 residues long. Germline assignment: CDR1 SEHNR and CDR2 FQNEAQ (reference sequence). Trimming shortened V by 1 base and J by 2 bases, and 10 bases separated the two germline ends.

The J gene is TRBJ2-5, the V gene TRBV5-1; TRBD1 aligns across 8 bases. Looked up from germline, CDR1 is SGHRS and CDR2 is YFSETQ. Unmatched junction bases numbered 4, after V lost 4 bases and J lost 5 bases. The CDR3 spans 13 residues. CDR3: CASSADREETQYF. The CDR3 DNA reads as TGCGCCAGCAGCGCGGACAGGGAGGAGACCCAGTACTTC.

The rearrangement joins TRBV7-2 to TRBJ2-7; the D is unclear. The V gene lost 5 bases and the J gene lost 4 bases, with 12 bases spanning the gap. There are 13 residues in the CDR3. Germline V lookup: CDR1 SGHTA, CDR2 FQGNSA. In nucleotides, the CDR3 is TGTGCCAGCAGCCTGGCAAGTGTTTACGAGCAGTACTTC. Translated, it gives CASSLASVYEQYF.

The J gene is TRBJ2-1, the V gene TRBV30, with 8 bases matching TRBD1. This CDR3 contains 13 residues. CDR1 is GTSNPN, CDR2 SVGIG, per germline (reference sequence). The trim removed 1 base at V and 6 bases at J, leaving 2 bases unmatched. This CDR3 is CAWSEGTGNEQFF. The DNA of the CDR3 is TGTGCCTGGAGTGAAGGGACAGGCAATGAGCAGTTCTTC.

In the case of this clone: Different DNA sequences within this sample yield the same CDR3. The CDR3 coding sequence is TGTGCCAGCAGTTTAGCAGGGAACACTGAAGCTTTCTTT. Amino acid sequence: CASSLAGNTEAFF. The V call is TRBV27, the J call TRBJ1-1; no definite D call. V lost 2 bases and J lost 1, with 5 bases in between. Germline V gene data show CDR1 as MNHEY and CDR2 as SMNVEV (reference sequence). The CDR3 is 13 amino acids.

The chain joins TRBV5-6 to TRBJ2-3; TRBD2 agrees at 11 bases. The CDR3 is 16 amino acids. Unmatched junction bases numbered 12, after V lost 5 bases and J lost 7 bases. Per germline, CDR1 SGHDT and CDR2 YYEEEE. In DNA, the CDR3 is TGTGCCAGCAGTGGGGATCTAGCGGGGGGCCTACATACGCAGTATTTT. Amino acid sequence: CASSGDLAGGLHTQYF.

The chain is built from TRBV29-1 and TRBJ2-3; D remains unclear. CDR1 and CDR2 (germline): SQVTM, ANQGSEA. CDR3 length: 8 residues. V was cut by 6 bases and J by 5 bases, with 0 bases left in between. The CDR3 sequence: CSVDTQYF. The CDR3, as DNA: TGCAGCGTAGATACGCAGTATTTT.

The chain uses TRBV7-9 and TRBJ2-7, with 10 bases lining up with TRBD1. The CDR3 is 17 amino acids. V lost 2 bases, J lost 5 bases, and 12 bases stayed unmatched. Germline V gene data show CDR1 as SEHNR and CDR2 as FQNEAQ (reference sequence). The CDR3 loop reads CASSLRDRGSSHDEQYF. The CDR3, as DNA: TGTGCCAGCAGCTTAAGGGACAGGGGATCCAGTCACGACGAGCAGTACTTC.

The chain uses TRBV19 and TRBJ2-1; tentative D call: TRBD1 (7 bases). V lost 0 bases to trimming and J lost 7 bases, with 13 bases between them. Germline V gene lookup returns CDR1 LNHDA and CDR2 SQIVND (reference sequence). This CDR3 is built from 15 residues. CDR3 nucleotides: TGTGCCAGTAGTATAGAGGGCAGGGGGAGGAATGAGCAGTTCTTC. This gives the protein CASSIEGRGRNEQFF.

The rearrangement links TRBV11-3 to TRBJ2-1, with D tentatively TRBD1 (6 bases). CDR3 length: 15 amino acids. Germline V CDR1 and CDR2: SGHNT, YENEEA. Trimming stripped 2 bases from V and 2 bases from J, with 10 bases between. CDR3 amino acids: CASSLRDTTYNEQFF. As DNA, the CDR3 is TGTGCCAGCAGCTTACGGGACACAACCTACAATGAGCAGTTCTTC.

The chain employs TRBV27 and TRBJ2-1; 9 bases fit TRBD1. With V trimmed by 5 bases and J by 6 bases, 8 bases remained unmatched. The CDR3 totals 15 residues. Germline CDR1 and CDR2: MNHEY and SMNVEV (reference sequence). The CDR3 here is CASSPLGQGSNEQFF. CDR3 nucleotide sequence: TGTGCCAGCAGTCCTCTGGGACAGGGATCCAATGAGCAGTTCTTC.

The chain employs TRBV4-1 and TRBJ2-7, with a tentative D call TRBD1 (5 bases). V lost 0 bases and J lost 5, with 11 bases in between. This CDR3 is 14 amino acids long. Germline lookup yields CDR1 MGHRA and CDR2 YSYEKL. For the CDR3, the DNA is TGCGCCAGCAGCCAAGACCAGGGTGGCGACGAGCAGTACTTC. Its translation is CASSQDQGGDEQYF.

The J gene is TRBJ1-1, the V gene TRBV27; D is ambiguous. V was cut by 5 bases and J by 7 bases, with 17 bases left in between. CDR3 length: 14 amino acids. Germline assignment: CDR1 MNHEY and CDR2 SMNVEV (reference sequence). CDR3 protein: CASSPSDPRDEAFF. The DNA of the CDR3 is TGTGCCAGCAGTCCCTCAGACCCGAGGGATGAAGCTTTCTTT.

The V gene is TRBV20-1, the J gene TRBJ2-7; no reliable D call. The CDR3 loop spans 11 amino acids. The V and J ends lost 2 bases and 6 bases respectively, with 8 bases between them. The V gene's germline CDR1 is DFQATT and CDR2 SNEGSKA (reference sequence). The chain's CDR3 is CSARREAEQYF. The CDR3 bases are TGCAGTGCTAGAAGGGAAGCCGAGCAGTACTTC.

The chain uses TRBV4-3 and TRBJ2-1; 11 positions match TRBD1. CDR3 size: 17 residues. V lost 1 base and J lost 8; bases outside the gene matches: 10. CDR1 and CDR2 from the germline V gene are LGHNA and YSLEER. The CDR3 region has the DNA TGCGCCAGCAGCCAAGGACAGGACAGGGGGCGCCCCCATGAGCAGTTCTTC. Its protein is CASSQGQDRGRPHEQFF.

The V and J genes are TRBV10-3 and TRBJ2-1; tentatively, D is TRBD2 (7 bases). Trimming cost V 3 bases and J 6 bases, with 18 bases left between them. Germline V gene sequence: CDR1 ENHRY, CDR2 SYGVKD. The CDR3 is made up of 16 amino acids. The CDR3 DNA reads as TGTGCCATCAGTGATGGGGGCGAGAGCGGGGTCAATGAGCAGTTCTTC. Protein: CAISDGGESGVNEQFF.

The chain links TRBV4-1 to TRBJ2-5, with D hard to call. V was clipped by 2 bases and J by 1 base, with 14 bases between them. The CDR3 runs to 16 residues. Germline V gene lookup returns CDR1 MGHRA and CDR2 YSYEKL. The CDR3 sequence is CASSQYFSGSQETQYF. CDR3 DNA: TGCGCCAGCAGCCAATATTTTTCGGGTTCCCAAGAGACCCAGTACTTC.

This clone has more than one count but fewer than ten. The V gene is TRBV29-1, the J gene TRBJ2-1, with a weak D call TRBD1 (5 bases). Germline V gene sequence: CDR1 SQVTM, CDR2 ANQGSEA. V shed 5 bases and J shed 11 bases, with 13 bases lying between them. The CDR3 is 11 amino acids. The CDR3 loop is CSVSAGSQQFF. The CDR3 DNA is TGCAGCGTTTCTGCAGGGTCGCAGCAGTTCTTC.